What follows is one T cell receptor (beta chain) and its context. Time point noted: newly diagnosed GD, antithyroid drugs for less than 3 months. Preparation of the TCR library used RNA extracted from PBMCs. The data stem from a study of regulatory T cells in long-lasting Graves disease. Assembly of TCR beta libraries relied on iRepertoire HTBI primers together with Arm-PCR of CDR3 regions. Each CDR3 protein gets one entry after TCRdb re-called the multiplex PCR reads with MiXCR. In the table there are hundreds of thousands of distinct CDR3 sequences, around 17% of which are singletons. V lost 4 bases to trimming and J lost 4 bases, with 16 bases between them. CDR3 length: 15 residues. Germline CDR1 and CDR2: SEHNR and FQNEAQ (reference sequence). Separately, the same data were catalogued under a study of T cells in Graves' hyperthyroidism and ophthalmopathy.

The sequence came from a woman aged 30 to 39 with Graves disease. The chain employs TRBV7-9 and TRBJ1-1; no definite D call. The sample was peripheral blood mononuclear cells (PBMCs), taken at new diagnosis, from a patient treated with antithyroid drugs. CDR3 coding DNA: TGTGCCAGCAGCTCCGACCCCGGAGGTACCACTGAAGCTTTCTTT. Its translation: CASSSDPGGTTEAFF.